Sequencing of this T cell receptor beta chain was carried out in a study of T cell responses to AZD1222 COVID-19 vaccine. In the case of this clone: Its antigen is unidentified.

General study findings and limits: A reported finding is that nearly half of spike-specific TCRs target unmutated variant regions. Sampled repertoires all dated from after the peak T cell response. Recipients of two AZD1222 doses showed rising Spike-specific TCR breadth and depth.

The ends were cut back, 2 bases at V and 8 bases at J, with 16 bases in the middle. Looked up from germline, CDR1 is WNHNN and CDR2 is SYGVQD (reference sequence). CDR3 length: 16 residues. TCRdb's copy holds only in-frame clones and misses some; the assay was immunoSEQ multiplex PCR. The repertoire holds about 110,000 clones, around 83% seen once, with under 4% in the top ten. The chain is built from TRBV10-1 and TRBJ1-6, with D tentatively TRBD1 (6 bases). The receptor's source is an adult in good health. Here the sequenced sample was peripheral blood, taken on day 0 of AZD1222 vaccination. The CDR3 coding sequence is TGCGCCAGCAGTGAGAGCAAACAAGAGGGGGATTCACCCCTCCACTTT. Translated: CASSESKQEGDSPLHF.